Below are 24 T cell receptor beta chains sequenced from a single sample in a study of CD8 T cells in Susac syndrome. Reverse transcription used roughly 0.45 to 1 ug RNA and random hexamers. In TCRdb, the immunoSEQ multiplex PCR reads were re-called with MiXCR into one record per CDR3 protein. The table shows about 140,000 distinct CDR3 sequences, with approximately 95% occurring only once. What was sequenced was CD4+ T cells from PBMCs. These receptors were collected from a human donor with Susac syndrome.

The CDR3 coding sequence is TGTGCCAGCAGCCTCGGGACACTCACTGGGGTGAACACTGAAGCTTTCTTT. This codes for CASSLGTLTGVNTEAFF. The genes are TRBV3-1 and TRBJ1-1, with D possibly being TRBD1 (6 bases). Germline V gene lookup returns CDR1 LGHDT and CDR2 YNNKEL (reference sequence). Trimming removed 4 bases from V and 0 bases from J, with 18 bases in between. The CDR3 is 17 amino acids.

The genes are TRBV20-1 and TRBJ2-1, with 9 bases fitting TRBD2. Germline trimming cut 6 bases from V and 6 bases from J; bases unmatched to any gene: 12. The CDR3 runs 15 residues. The germline V gene has CDR1 DFQATT and CDR2 SNEGSKA (reference sequence). CDR3 coding DNA: TGCAGTGCGCAAAATAGCGGGAGTCCCAGCAATGAGCAGTTCTTC. As protein: CSAQNSGSPSNEQFF.

J is TRBJ2-7 and V is TRBV28; no clear D gene. This CDR3 has 11 residues. Trimming cost V 10 bases and J 6 bases, with 13 bases left between them. Germline values: CDR1 MDHEN, CDR2 SYDVKM. DNA of the CDR3: TGTGCCACCACTCGGGTAGCCGAGCAGTACTTC. It specifies CATTRVAEQYF.

The gene calls are TRBV9 and TRBJ2-7; D remains unclear. CDR3 length: 15 amino acids. Germline V lookup: CDR1 SGDLS, CDR2 YYNGEE. The V gene lost 0 bases and the J gene lost 3 bases, with 13 bases spanning the gap. CDR3 loop: CASSVVGTKNYEQYF. The CDR3 DNA is TGTGCCAGCAGCGTAGTCGGAACCAAGAACTACGAGCAGTACTTC.

The chain is built from TRBV2 and TRBJ2-3, with 7 bases fitting TRBD2. After removal of 6 bases from V and 4 bases from J, the junction contained 10 bases not matched to a gene. CDR1 SNHLY and CDR2 FYNNEI come from the germline V gene. This CDR3 region has 15 residues. CDR3 loop: CASRLGGVGADTQYF. DNA for the CDR3: TGTGCCAGCAGACTTGGGGGGGTTGGGGCAGATACGCAGTATTTT.

The CDR3 DNA reads TGTGCCAGCAGCCAGGGACTAGCGGCCTCCTACAATGAGCAGTTCTTC. This encodes CASSQGLAASYNEQFF. J is TRBJ2-1 and V is TRBV7-2, with 11 bases fitting TRBD2. The CDR3 runs 16 residues. V dropped 5 bases and J dropped 0; count of bases not matched to a gene: 3. Germline CDR1 and CDR2: SGHTA and FQGNSA.

The chain joins TRBV9 to TRBJ2-2; D is ambiguous. The CDR3 totals 13 residues. V lost 0 bases and J lost 6, with 6 bases in between. CDR1 SGDLS and CDR2 YYNGEE come from the germline V gene. CDR3 residues: CASSVAPSGELFF. The CDR3 DNA sequence: TGTGCCAGCAGCGTAGCCCCATCCGGGGAGCTGTTTTTT.

The rearrangement uses TRBV30 and TRBJ1-4; D remains ambiguous. CDR1 and CDR2 from the germline V gene are GTSNPN and SVGIG (reference sequence). The CDR3 has 12 amino acids. The germline V and J ends were trimmed by 2 bases and 4 bases, with 5 bases remaining between them. CDR3 sequence: CAWSTGNEKLFF. The CDR3, as DNA: TGTGCCTGGAGTACGGGTAATGAAAAACTGTTTTTT. Full variable domain (outside the CDR3, taken from reference TRBV30 and TRBJ1-4): SQTIHQWPATLVQPVGSPLSLECTVEGTSNPNLYWYRQAAGRGLQLLFYSVGIGQISSEVPQNLSASRPQDRQFILSSKKLLLSDSGFYLCAWSTGNEKLFFGSGTQLSVL.

The gene calls are TRBV6-2 or TRBV6-3 and TRBJ1-1, with 8 bases matching TRBD1. After removal of 7 bases from V and 5 bases from J, the junction contained 9 bases not matched to a gene. The CDR3 has 14 residues. Germline values: CDR1 MNHEY, CDR2 SVGEGT. This CDR3 is CASNIQGERTEAFF. CDR3 bases: TGTGCCAGCAACATACAGGGGGAAAGGACTGAAGCTTTCTTT.

V usage is TRBV19 and J usage is TRBJ1-1; D may be TRBD1 (5 bases). Germline V gene sequence: CDR1 LNHDA, CDR2 SQIVND (reference sequence). CDR3 length: 15 amino acids. V lost 6 bases and J 0 bases, leaving 14 bases between the germline ends. CDR3 coding DNA: TGTGCCAGTAGCCTGGGCGGGACGGTGAACACTGAAGCTTTCTTT. Protein: CASSLGGTVNTEAFF.

The gene calls are TRBV5-1 and TRBJ1-1; D not resolved. V shed 0 bases and J shed 4 bases, with 10 bases lying between them. Per germline, CDR1 SGHRS and CDR2 YFSETQ. This CDR3 has 14 residues. This chain's CDR3 is CASSLEFGGTEAFF. CDR3 DNA: TGCGCCAGCAGCTTGGAATTCGGCGGCACTGAAGCTTTCTTT.

The rearrangement uses TRBV29-1 and TRBJ1-2; D remains unclear. Looked up from germline, CDR1 is SQVTM and CDR2 is ANQGSEA. The CDR3 length is 12 residues. The V end was cut by 4 bases, the J end by 1 base, with 7 bases between. The CDR3 spells CSVANSNYGYTF. CDR3 bases: TGCAGCGTTGCTAACAGTAACTATGGCTACACCTTC.

V usage is TRBV20-1 and J usage is TRBJ2-3; 7 bases are a match to TRBD1. Germline lookup yields CDR1 DFQATT and CDR2 SNEGSKA (reference sequence). Trimming removed 4 bases from V and 1 base from J; junction bases left unmatched: 8. The CDR3 consists of 15 residues. The CDR3 reads CSAIRGTTRTDTQYF. The CDR3 nucleotides are TGCAGTGCTATCAGGGGGACGACCCGCACAGATACGCAGTATTTT.

The CDR3 protein is CASSPDRARNQPQHF. The DNA for the CDR3 is TGCGCCAGCAGCCCGGACAGGGCCCGCAATCAGCCCCAGCATTTT. This sequence joins TRBV4-1 and TRBJ1-5, with TRBD1 matching 8 bases. Germline CDR1 reads MGHRA; CDR2 reads YSYEKL. This CDR3 is 15 amino acids long. The J segment lost 2 bases and the V segment lost 4 bases, leaving 4 bases of the junction unmatched.

The J gene is TRBJ2-7, the V gene TRBV29-1, with D perhaps given as TRBD1 or TRBD2 (5 bases each). CDR1 is SQVTM, CDR2 ANQGSEA, per germline. The CDR3 is 12 amino acids. The ends were cut back, 7 bases at V and 2 bases at J, with 12 bases in the middle. CDR3 coding DNA: TGCAGCGGGGGGACGGGTACCTACGAGCAGTACTTC. It encodes CSGGTGTYEQYF.

The chain has TRBV25-1 and TRBJ2-7, with D uncertain. V was clipped by 1 base and J by 1 base, with 8 bases between them. The germline V gene encodes CDR1 MGHDK and CDR2 SYGVNS. The CDR3 runs 14 residues. The DNA for the CDR3 is TGTGCCAGCAGTGAATTTGCGGAGTCCTACGAGCAGTACTTC. Protein: CASSEFAESYEQYF.

The chain has TRBV12-3 or TRBV12-4 and TRBJ1-1; TRBD1 might be the D (6 bases). The CDR3 extends over 13 amino acids. Trimming took off 5 bases at V and 7 bases at J, with 14 bases between the two ends. For the CDR3, the DNA is TGTGCCAGCAGTGTGAACGGACAGCATGAAGCTTTCTTT. Its translation: CASSVNGQHEAFF.

The chain joins TRBV30 to TRBJ1-2; D might be TRBD1 (5 bases). There are 13 residues in the CDR3. V lost 4 bases and J lost 3, with 12 bases in between. Germline values: CDR1 GTSNPN, CDR2 SVGIG (reference sequence). In nucleotides, the CDR3 is TGTGCCTGGACCAAGGGGTTCGACTATGGCTACACCTTC. Encoded protein: CAWTKGFDYGYTF.

The chain combines TRBV7-3 with TRBJ2-1; a possible D gene is TRBD2 (6 bases). Trimming cost V 5 bases and J 6 bases, with 17 bases left between them. CDR1 is SGHTA, CDR2 FQGTGA, per germline. This CDR3 is 15 amino acids long. This CDR3 reads CASSTGRLGGNEQFF. CDR3 in DNA: TGTGCCAGCAGCACCGGTCGACTAGGTGGCAATGAGCAGTTCTTC.

The CDR3 DNA sequence: TGTGCCAGCACCTCCCACTACGAGCAGTACTTC. Translation gives CASTSHYEQYF. The chain links TRBV28 to TRBJ2-7, with D hard to call. Germline lookup yields CDR1 MDHEN and CDR2 SYDVKM. The CDR3 extends over 11 amino acids. V lost 7 bases and J 3 bases, leaving 7 bases between the germline ends.

The CDR3 bases are TGTGCCAGCAGTCTCCGGGGACAGGCCTACAATGAGCAGTTCTTC. Translated: CASSLRGQAYNEQFF. The chain is built from TRBV12-3 or TRBV12-4 and TRBJ2-1; 8 bases are a match to TRBD1. With 5 bases clipped from V and 2 bases from J, the junction kept 5 bases outside the gene matches. This CDR3 is built from 15 residues.

The rearrangement links TRBV5-4 to TRBJ2-1; 12 bases align to TRBD2. V dropped 5 bases and J dropped 9; count of bases not matched to a gene: 6. Germline CDR1 SGHNT, CDR2 YYREEE (reference sequence). The CDR3 has 14 amino acids. In DNA form, the CDR3 reads TGTGCCAGCAGTCTACTAGCGGGAGGAGGTGAGCAGTTCTTC. Protein product: CASSLLAGGGEQFF.

The J gene is TRBJ1-2, the V gene TRBV6-1, with unresolved D. CDR1 and CDR2 from the germline V gene are MNHNS and SASEGT. There are 13 residues in the CDR3. Trimming pared 1 base from V and 6 bases from J, leaving 9 bases between. The CDR3 region has the DNA TGTGCCAGCAGTGAAGGAGGTTCCCATGGCTACACCTTC. This gives the protein CASSEGGSHGYTF.

In this sample, this clonotype turned up once. The genes are TRBV16 and TRBJ1-5; the match to TRBD1 covers 8 bases. The CDR3 sequence is 18 residues long. Trimming cost V 0 bases and J 4 bases; bases outside gene matches: 11. CDR1 is KGHSY and CDR2 is FQNENV in the germline V gene. CDR3 coding DNA: TGTGCCAGCAGCCAATCGTTTGGGCCCCGACAGGGGAATCAGCCCCAGCATTTT. Its protein product is CASSQSFGPRQGNQPQHF. The full variable domain, rest sourced from reference TRBV16 and TRBJ1-5, is GEEVAQTPKHLVRGEGQKAKLYCAPIKGHSYVFWYQQVLKNEFKFLISFQNENVFDETGMPKERFSAKCLPNSPCSLEIQATKLEDSAVYFCASSQSFGPRQGNQPQHFGDGTRLSIL.